These 22 T cell receptor beta chains were all obtained from the same sample, sequenced in a study of shared clonotypes between healthy human individuals. The protocol was immunoSEQ multiplex PCR, while the TCRdb copy is restricted to in-frame clones and leaves out a portion. Of about 710,000 clones in the sample, 60% to 75% were seen once. Sequenced material: memory CD4+ T cells sorted from blood. Subset noted: CD45RA-negative fraction. These receptors were collected from a woman in her twenties or thirties in good health.

Many counts were recorded for this clone. V gene TRBV19 combines with J gene TRBJ2-7; 8 nucleotides agree with TRBD1. Germline-derived CDR1 and CDR2 are LNHDA and SQIVND (reference sequence). This CDR3 contains 15 residues. V lost 6 bases and J lost 1; bases outside the gene matches: 8. The CDR3 sequence is CASSPRTGSSYEQYF. The CDR3 DNA is TGTGCCAGTAGCCCCCGGACAGGGTCTTCCTACGAGCAGTACTTC.

This sequence joins TRBV7-8 and TRBJ1-4; D gene ambiguous. V lost 5 bases and J lost 5, with 12 bases in between. Looked up from germline, CDR1 is SGHVS and CDR2 is FQNEAQ. The CDR3 has 14 amino acids. Here the CDR3 DNA reads TGTGCCAGCAGCCGCGGACTGTCGAATGAAAAACTGTTTTTT. It yields the protein CASSRGLSNEKLFF.

This chain connects TRBV4-1 to TRBJ2-2; D is ambiguous. Germline CDR1 and CDR2: MGHRA and YSYEKL. There are 16 residues in the CDR3. The V gene lost 0 bases and the J gene lost 0 bases, with 8 bases spanning the gap. The CDR3 region has the DNA TGCGCCAGCAGCCAAGAGAAAACGGCGAACACCGGGGAGCTGTTTTTT. Its translation is CASSQEKTANTGELFF.

This clone has just a few counts. This chain joins TRBV7-7 and TRBJ2-1, with D unclear. The V end was cut by 4 bases, the J end by 0 bases, with 10 bases between. CDR1 and CDR2 from the germline V gene are SSHAT and FNYEAQ (reference sequence). This CDR3 region has 15 residues. Here the CDR3 DNA reads TGTGCCAGCAGCTCCGTAGCCGTCTCCTACAATGAGCAGTTCTTC. Its translation: CASSSVAVSYNEQFF.

V is TRBV4-1 and J is TRBJ2-2, with D possibly matching TRBD1 (6 bases). Germline assignment: CDR1 MGHRA and CDR2 YSYEKL. Trimming pared 0 bases from V and 5 bases from J, leaving 10 bases between. The CDR3 totals 15 residues. The CDR3 DNA sequence: TGCGCCAGCAGCCAAGATACAGGGCGGACCGGGGAGCTGTTTTTT. Protein: CASSQDTGRTGELFF.

This clone occurred a few times. This chain links TRBV5-6 with TRBJ2-1, with TRBD1 matching 11 bases. V shed 0 bases, J shed 6 bases, and the junction held 14 bases outside the gene matches. The CDR3 runs to 19 residues. Looked up from germline, CDR1 is SGHDT and CDR2 is YYEEEE. DNA of the CDR3: TGTGCCAGCAGCTTGGTAGGGCCTTTCGGGACAGGGGGTTTCAATGAGCAGTTCTTC. Translating it yields CASSLVGPFGTGGFNEQFF. The entire variable domain, with the rest obtained from reference TRBV5-6 and TRBJ2-1, is as follows: DAGVTQSPTHLIKTRGQQVTLRCSPKSGHDTVSWYQQALGQGPQFIFQYYEEEERQRGNFPDRFSGHQFPNYSSELNVNALLLGDSALYLCASSLVGPFGTGGFNEQFFGPGTRLTVL.

This clone was counted between two and nine times. The CDR3 DNA follows: TGCAGCGTCACAAGAGGAACTAATGAAAAACTGTTTTTT. It is translated as CSVTRGTNEKLFF. V and J are TRBV29-1 and TRBJ1-4; D is ambiguous. Per the germline V gene, CDR1 is SQVTM and CDR2 is ANQGSEA. The CDR3 sequence is 13 residues long. Trimming stripped 6 bases from V and 1 base from J, with 9 bases between.

Details on this clone: The conserved phenylalanine or tryptophan normally closing the CDR3 is absent here, so this likely arose from a read error. The limits of the CDR3 on the DNA are not certain, so only TCRdb's listed CDR3 is given. The V and J genes are TRBV28 and TRBJ1-1. Germline lookup yields CDR1 MDHEN and CDR2 SYDVKM. The CDR3 spans 9 residues, counting both ends. The CDR3 sequence: CASTGDFSD.

The rearrangement joins TRBV28 to TRBJ2-7, with a weak D call TRBD1 (5 bases). CDR3 length equals 15 residues. V was cut by 6 bases and J by 9 bases, with 24 bases left in between. Germline V gene lookup returns CDR1 MDHEN and CDR2 SYDVKM. CDR3: CASSTTGRAAGSQYF. Written as DNA, the CDR3 is TGTGCCAGCAGCACGACCGGCCGGGCCGCAGGGTCGCAGTACTTC.

The chain is built from TRBV10-3 and TRBJ1-3, with D hard to call. Germline V gene sequence: CDR1 ENHRY, CDR2 SYGVKD. This CDR3 is built from 13 residues. Deletions cut 4 bases from V and 2 bases from J, with 6 bases between. In DNA form, the CDR3 reads TGTGCCATCAGTGGCCGGGCTGGAAACACCATATATTTT. Its protein is CAISGRAGNTIYF.

This chain links TRBV11-2 with TRBJ2-7; unclear D gene. Germline-derived CDR1 and CDR2 are SGHAT and FQNNGV. V was trimmed by 3 bases and J by 3 bases, leaving 9 bases between them. The CDR3 totals 13 residues. CDR3 sequence (DNA): TGTGCCAGCAGCTTCTCCACAGTCTACGAGCAGTACTTC. Translating gives CASSFSTVYEQYF.

This clone was counted once. The chain uses TRBV9 and TRBJ1-1; tentative D call: TRBD1 (5 bases). The CDR3 sequence is 15 residues long. CDR1 SGDLS and CDR2 YYNGEE come from the germline V gene. V dropped 4 bases and J dropped 1 base, with 14 bases sitting between them. The CDR3 coding sequence is TGTGCCAGCAGCCTATCGACAGTGGAGAACACTGAAGCTTTCTTT. This translates into CASSLSTVENTEAFF.

About this clone itself: One end of the junction is discordant with germline, which a read error may explain. This CDR3 reads CVWSGSHYEQYF. The DNA for the CDR3 is TGTGTCTGGAGCGGGAGTCACTACGAGCAGTACTTC. This rearrangement joins TRBV30 to TRBJ2-7; 8 bases match TRBD2. The CDR3 is 12 amino acids. Germline assignment: CDR1 GTSNPN and CDR2 SVGIG (reference sequence).

This clone was seen only a few times. The CDR3 coding sequence is TGTGCCTGGAGTGTATTATTACGGGGCGAGCAGTACTTC. Its translation: CAWSVLLRGEQYF. The gene calls are TRBV30 and TRBJ2-7; possibly TRBD2 for D (5 bases). V gave up 0 bases and J gave up 6 bases, with 12 bases separating them. CDR3 length equals 13 residues. The germline V gene has CDR1 GTSNPN and CDR2 SVGIG (reference sequence).

The CDR3 DNA follows: TGCGCCAGCAGCTTGGATGCGGGATATGGAGAAAAACTGTTTTTT. The encoded protein is CASSLDAGYGEKLFF. The gene calls are TRBV5-1 and TRBJ1-4; D unclear. The germline gives CDR1 SGHRS, CDR2 YFSETQ. V was clipped by 0 bases and J by 8 bases, with 14 bases between them. This CDR3 region has 15 residues.

The chain links TRBV7-9 to TRBJ2-7, with TRBD2 as a possible D gene (6 bases). The germline gives CDR1 SEHNR, CDR2 FQNEAQ (reference sequence). The length of the CDR3 is 13 residues. V shed 1 base and J shed 6 bases, with 10 bases lying between them. The CDR3 DNA follows: TGTGCCAGCAGCTTAGAGGCGGGGATCGAGCAGTACTTC. Its translation: CASSLEAGIEQYF.

Regarding this clone: A much larger clone lies a single base off, so this may be a read error. The rearrangement links TRBV7-9 to TRBJ1-1; D not certain. Germline assignment: CDR1 SEHNR and CDR2 FQNEAQ (reference sequence). V gave up 4 bases and J gave up 5 bases, with 5 bases separating them. This CDR3 spans 11 amino acids. The CDR3 DNA sequence: TGTGCCAGCAGCTCAGAGACTGAAGCTTTCTTT. This encodes CASSSETEAFF.

The chain joins TRBV30 to TRBJ1-1; possible D gene TRBD1, 5 bases. The V and J ends lost 8 bases and 0 bases respectively, with 7 bases between them. Per germline, CDR1 GTSNPN and CDR2 SVGIG (reference sequence). This CDR3 is 11 amino acids long. This chain's CDR3 is CARDLNTEAFF. As DNA, the CDR3 is TGTGCCCGGGACCTGAACACTGAAGCTTTCTTT.

About this clone: Other DNA sequences in the sample encode the same CDR3. The V and J genes are TRBV19 and TRBJ2-7, with D possibly matching TRBD2 (5 bases). CDR1 and CDR2 from the germline V gene are LNHDA and SQIVND (reference sequence). The CDR3 has 11 amino acids. V lost 5 bases and J 4 bases, leaving 6 bases between the germline ends. CDR3 DNA: TGTGCCAGTAGTCGCGGGTACGAGCAGTACTTC. It encodes CASSRGYEQYF.

There are many counts of this clone. The chain carries TRBV30 and TRBJ1-1; D gene uncertain. Germline V lookup: CDR1 GTSNPN, CDR2 SVGIG (reference sequence). Trimming shortened V by 2 bases and J by 0 bases, and 7 bases separated the two germline ends. This CDR3 comprises 13 residues. The CDR3 protein is CAWSRMVNTEAFF. CDR3 nucleotide sequence: TGTGCCTGGAGTAGGATGGTGAACACTGAAGCTTTCTTT. Full variable domain (missing parts from reference TRBV30 and TRBJ1-1): SQTIHQWPATLVQPVGSPLSLECTVEGTSNPNLYWYRQAAGRGLQLLFYSVGIGQISSEVPQNLSASRPQDRQFILSSKKLLLSDSGFYLCAWSRMVNTEAFFGQGTRLTVV.

The genes are TRBV6-6 and TRBJ2-7; 11 positions agree with TRBD2. The CDR3 sequence is 16 residues long. Unmatched junction bases numbered 5, after V lost 2 bases and J lost 2 bases. The germline CDR1 and CDR2 sequences are MNHNY and SVGAGI (reference sequence). CDR3 sequence: CASSYPGTSGTYEQYF. The CDR3 nucleotides are TGTGCCAGCAGTTACCCCGGGACTAGCGGAACCTACGAGCAGTACTTC.

This clone was detected a few times. The chain links TRBV6-1 to TRBJ1-5; TRBD1 is a possible D gene (5 bases). This CDR3 spans 14 amino acids. The germline V and J ends were trimmed by 5 bases and 5 bases, with 13 bases remaining between them. Per germline, CDR1 MNHNS and CDR2 SASEGT. The CDR3 nucleotides read TGTGCCAGCAGTACCCGACAGATTTATCAGCCCCAGCATTTT. It is translated as CASSTRQIYQPQHF.